This TCR beta chain emerged from a study of cytomegalovirus exposure and HLA in healthy donors. Study-level results: The number of N-insertions in an Asian-associated ancestry cluster was reportedly below the approximately 700-donor mean in a later analysis. HLA-A and HLA-B allele assignments for most subjects were reportedly predicted accurately using TCR beta sequences. Productive rates of about 87% or about 30% were seen for most TCR beta V segments in an earlier analysis.

This clone was picked up a small number of times. Antigen unknown. The primer mix had 60 Vbeta and 13 Jbeta primers. Assay used: immunoSEQ multiplex PCR; TCRdb lists only in-frame clones, some missing. The table shows roughly 180,000 clones, with roughly 80% occurring only once. Each donor's status was that of a healthy bone marrow donor. The sequence came from a woman aged 30 to 39 in good health and CMV-seropositive. Specimen: PBMCs.

CDR3 bases: TGTGCCAGCAGGAGGACAGAAGGCACCGGGGAGCTGTTTTTT. Its translation is CASRRTEGTGELFF. V gene TRBV2 combines with J gene TRBJ2-2; tentative D call: TRBD1 (6 bases). V was shortened by 6 bases and J by 4 bases, with 12 bases between the two germline ends. The length of the CDR3 is 14 residues. The germline V gene has CDR1 SNHLY and CDR2 FYNNEI.